These 5 T cell receptor beta chains came from one sample sequenced in a study of CD4+ T cells in melanoma. Generated by immunoSEQ multiplex PCR, the TCRdb table keeps only in-frame clones and is missing some. The repertoire has around 110,000 clones, approximately 92% of them found once; the top ten carry less than 4%. Sequenced material: peripheral blood. These receptors all stem from a human donor with melanoma.

The chain employs TRBV29-1 and TRBJ2-5; D is uncertain. The V end was cut by 0 bases, the J end by 2 bases, with 7 bases between. The CDR3 spans 13 residues. CDR1 is SQVTM, CDR2 ANQGSEA, per germline. In DNA form, the CDR3 reads TGCAGCGTTGAAGATTACGCGCAAGAGACCCAGTACTTC. This gives the protein CSVEDYAQETQYF.

The chain links TRBV4-2 to TRBJ2-7; 7 bases line up with TRBD2. This CDR3 has 15 amino acids. J lost 2 bases, V lost 4 bases, and 8 bases had no gene match. Per the germline V gene, CDR1 is LGHNA and CDR2 is YNFKEQ. CDR3 DNA: TGTGCCAGCAGCCCGCCCTACGCGGGGGCCTACGAGCAGTACTTC. Its protein is CASSPPYAGAYEQYF.

This clone was observed once. The rearrangement joins TRBV7-3 to TRBJ2-5; D is possibly TRBD2 (6 bases). V was shortened by 0 bases and J by 5 bases, with 13 bases between the two germline ends. This CDR3 is built from 15 residues. Germline lookup yields CDR1 SGHTA and CDR2 FQGTGA. The CDR3 DNA follows: TGTGCCAGCAGCTTAACCGCGGCGGGGCCCGAGACCCAGTACTTC. As protein: CASSLTAAGPETQYF. Drawing the rest from reference TRBV7-3 and TRBJ2-5, the complete variable domain is GAGVSQTPSNKVTEKGKYVELRCDPISGHTALYWYRQSLGQGPEFLIYFQGTGAADDSGLPNDRFFAVRPEGSVSTLKIQRTERGDSAVYLCASSLTAAGPETQYFGPGTRLLVL.

V usage is TRBV4-2 and J usage is TRBJ2-3; D ambiguous. The germline gives CDR1 LGHNA, CDR2 YNFKEQ. The CDR3 spans 17 residues. Trimming cost V 4 bases and J 3 bases, with 20 bases left between them. This CDR3 reads CASSLQESRVLTDTQYF. The DNA of the CDR3 is TGTGCCAGCAGCCTTCAGGAGAGTAGGGTCCTTACAGATACGCAGTATTTT.

This chain uses TRBV9 with TRBJ2-3; 9 bases map to TRBD2. Germline-derived CDR1 and CDR2 are SGDLS and YYNGEE. This CDR3 contains 17 residues. The V gene end was trimmed by 3 bases and the J gene end by 0 bases; junction bases not matched to a gene: 8. For the CDR3, the DNA is TGTGCCAGCAGCGCGCACCCTAGCGGGACTAGCACAGATACGCAGTATTTT. Its translation is CASSAHPSGTSTDTQYF.